This T cell receptor beta chain was identified in a study of CD8+CD57+ T cells in acquired aplastic anemia. Background on the study: On average, sorted CD4+ and CD8+ cells gave 3.2 ug of DNA.

Previously, flow cytometry had revealed CD8+CD57+ cell expansion in the patients chosen for sequencing. Everyone among the patients had severe acquired aplastic anemia. Profiling of TCR beta VDJ combinations and CDR3 sequences used genomic DNA as template. Via MiXCR, TCRdb re-called the reads, giving one row per CDR3 protein. The sample consists of about 180,000 distinct CDR3 sequences, nearly 50% of them appearing once. In the case of this clonotype: Its antigen is unknown.

Regarding the study as a whole: Around 27 sequences, all CD8+ CDR3, were shared between patients and controls.

Germline V gene sequence: CDR1 SQVTM, CDR2 ANQGSEA. This CDR3 contains 12 residues. V was pared by 8 bases and J by 1 base, with 11 bases between. The TCR originated in a human donor with aplastic anemia. The chain employs TRBV29-1 and TRBJ1-1; D is ambiguous. Sequences were obtained from sorted CD4+, CD8+, or CD8+CD57+ T cells (not recorded which) from PBMCs. The CDR3 sequence is CSLATANTEAFF. CDR3 DNA sequence: TGCAGCTTGGCCACAGCGAACACTGAAGCTTTCTTT.